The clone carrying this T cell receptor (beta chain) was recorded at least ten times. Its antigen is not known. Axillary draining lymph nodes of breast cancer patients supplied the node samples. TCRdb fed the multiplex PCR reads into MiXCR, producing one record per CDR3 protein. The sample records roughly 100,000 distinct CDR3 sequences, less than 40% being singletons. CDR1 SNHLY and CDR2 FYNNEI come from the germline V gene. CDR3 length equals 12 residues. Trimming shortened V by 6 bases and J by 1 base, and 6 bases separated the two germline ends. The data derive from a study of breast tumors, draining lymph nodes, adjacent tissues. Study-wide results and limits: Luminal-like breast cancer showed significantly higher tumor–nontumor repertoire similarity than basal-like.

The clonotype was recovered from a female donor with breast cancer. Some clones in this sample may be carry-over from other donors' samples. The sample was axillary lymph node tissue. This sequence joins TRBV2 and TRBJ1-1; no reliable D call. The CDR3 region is CASRAANTEAFF. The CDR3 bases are TGTGCCAGCAGGGCCGCGAACACTGAAGCTTTCTTT.